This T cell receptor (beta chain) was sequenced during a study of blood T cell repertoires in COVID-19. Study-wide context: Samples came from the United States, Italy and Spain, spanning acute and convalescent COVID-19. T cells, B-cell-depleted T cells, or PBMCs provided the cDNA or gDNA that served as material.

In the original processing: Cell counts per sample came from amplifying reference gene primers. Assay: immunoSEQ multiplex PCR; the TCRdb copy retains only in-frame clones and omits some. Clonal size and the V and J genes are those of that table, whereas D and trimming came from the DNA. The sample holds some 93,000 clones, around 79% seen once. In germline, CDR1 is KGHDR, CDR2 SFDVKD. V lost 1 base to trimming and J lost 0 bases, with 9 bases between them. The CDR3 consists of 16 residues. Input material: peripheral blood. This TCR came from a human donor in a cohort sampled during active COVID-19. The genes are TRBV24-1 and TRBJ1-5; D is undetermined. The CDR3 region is CATSDFWRDSNQPQHF. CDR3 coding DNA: TGTGCCACCAGTGATTTTTGGAGGGATAGCAATCAGCCCCAGCATTTT.